What follows describes a single T cell receptor (beta chain). The antigen is unknown. The junction differs from germline at one of its ends, possibly a read error. The germline V gene has CDR1 SGHTA and CDR2 FQGNSA. The CDR3 has 14 amino acids. This specimen belongs to a study of blood T cells in healthy people across ages. Findings and limits, study-wide: Long-lived and aged donors differed, with more naive CD4+ cells and higher diversity in the long-lived. Estimates based on one million T cells were treated as lower bounds. A roughly linear fall in TCR beta diversity per million T cells was seen with increasing age.

PCR was performed a second time for about 7 to 12 cycles using a sample-barcoded 5' primer and a J-beta primer mix. Any given sample supplied a minimum of 3 million CDR3-containing paired-end reads. TCRdb analysed the 5' RACE reads with MiXCR anew, one entry per CDR3 protein. The table lists more than 650,000 distinct CDR3 sequences, roughly 53% of them singletons. The chain links TRBV7-2 to TRBJ2-5; TRBD1 matches 9 bases. This clonotype was obtained from an elderly man in good health. The sample consisted of blood. CDR3 loop: CASSPDRGVDEQSF. In DNA form, the CDR3 reads TGTGCCAGCAGCCCGGACAGGGGAGTAGACGAGCAGTCCTTC.